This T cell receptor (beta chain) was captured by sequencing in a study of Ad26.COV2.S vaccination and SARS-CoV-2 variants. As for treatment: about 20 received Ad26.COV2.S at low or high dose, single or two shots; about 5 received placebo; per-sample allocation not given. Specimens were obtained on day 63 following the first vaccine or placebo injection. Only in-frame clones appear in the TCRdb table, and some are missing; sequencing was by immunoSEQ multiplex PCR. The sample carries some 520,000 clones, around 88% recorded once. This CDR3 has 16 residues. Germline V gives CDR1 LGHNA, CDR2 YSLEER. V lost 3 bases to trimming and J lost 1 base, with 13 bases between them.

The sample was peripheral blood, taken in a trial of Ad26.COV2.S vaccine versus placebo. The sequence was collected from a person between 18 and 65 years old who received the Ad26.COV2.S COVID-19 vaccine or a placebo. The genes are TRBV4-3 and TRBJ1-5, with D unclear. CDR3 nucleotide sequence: TGCGCCAGCAGCCAGTCCTGGGCCGCAAGCAATCAGCCCCAGCATTTT. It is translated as CASSQSWAASNQPQHF.